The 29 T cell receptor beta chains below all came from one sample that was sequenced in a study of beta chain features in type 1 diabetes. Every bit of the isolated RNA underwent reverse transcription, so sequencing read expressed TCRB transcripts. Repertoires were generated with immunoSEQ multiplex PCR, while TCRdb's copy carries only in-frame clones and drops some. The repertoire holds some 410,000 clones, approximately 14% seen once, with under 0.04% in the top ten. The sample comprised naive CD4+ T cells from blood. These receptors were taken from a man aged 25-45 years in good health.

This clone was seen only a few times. The CDR3 sequence: CASSHPEGPGLTDTQYF. CDR3 nucleotides: TGCGCCAGCAGCCACCCAGAAGGGCCGGGCCTCACAGATACGCAGTATTTT. V and J are TRBV4-1 and TRBJ2-3; D is uncertain. The CDR3 spans 17 residues. Per the germline V gene, CDR1 is MGHRA and CDR2 is YSYEKL. Trimming took 3 bases from V and 2 from J, leaving 18 bases between them.

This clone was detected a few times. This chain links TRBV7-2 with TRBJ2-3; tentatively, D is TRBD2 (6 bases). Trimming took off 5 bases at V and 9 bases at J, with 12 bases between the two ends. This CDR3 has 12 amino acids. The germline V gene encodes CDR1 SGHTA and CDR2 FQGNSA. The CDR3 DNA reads TGTGCCAGCAGCGACCGGGAGCTAACGCAGTATTTT. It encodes CASSDRELTQYF.

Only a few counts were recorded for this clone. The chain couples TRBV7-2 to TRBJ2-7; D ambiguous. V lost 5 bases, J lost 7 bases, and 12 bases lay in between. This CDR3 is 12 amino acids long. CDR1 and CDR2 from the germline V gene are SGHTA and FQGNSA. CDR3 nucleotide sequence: TGTGCCAGCAGCCCCCGGCGTGAGGAGCAGTACTTC. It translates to CASSPRREEQYF.

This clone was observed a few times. The CDR3 region has the DNA TGTGCCAGCAGCTGGGACAGGGGCACAGATACGCAGTATTTT. Its translation: CASSWDRGTDTQYF. V gene TRBV5-8 combines with J gene TRBJ2-3, with 9 bases identical to TRBD1. This CDR3 has 14 residues. V was pared by 3 bases and J by 1 base, with 0 bases of the junction left unmatched. Germline CDR1 reads SGHTS; CDR2 reads YDEGEE.

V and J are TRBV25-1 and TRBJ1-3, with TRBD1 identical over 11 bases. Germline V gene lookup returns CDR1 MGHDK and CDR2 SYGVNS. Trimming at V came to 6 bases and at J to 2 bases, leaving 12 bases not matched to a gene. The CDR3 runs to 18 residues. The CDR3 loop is CASSVTGTGGMAGNTIYF. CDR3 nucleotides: TGTGCCAGCAGCGTTACCGGGACAGGGGGAATGGCTGGAAACACCATATATTTT.

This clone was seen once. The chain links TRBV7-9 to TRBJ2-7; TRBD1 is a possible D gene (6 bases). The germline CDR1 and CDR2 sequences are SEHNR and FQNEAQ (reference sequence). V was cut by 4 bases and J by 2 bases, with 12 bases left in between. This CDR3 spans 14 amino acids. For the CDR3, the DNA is TGTGCCAGCAGCTCAACCGACAGGCCCTACGAGCAGTACTTC. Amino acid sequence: CASSSTDRPYEQYF.

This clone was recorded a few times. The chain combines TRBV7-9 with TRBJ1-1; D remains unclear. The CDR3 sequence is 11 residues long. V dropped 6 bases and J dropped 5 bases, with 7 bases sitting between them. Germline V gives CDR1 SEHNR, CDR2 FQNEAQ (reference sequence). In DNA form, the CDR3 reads TGTGCCAGCAGGATTCGTACTGAAGCTTTCTTT. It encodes CASRIRTEAFF.

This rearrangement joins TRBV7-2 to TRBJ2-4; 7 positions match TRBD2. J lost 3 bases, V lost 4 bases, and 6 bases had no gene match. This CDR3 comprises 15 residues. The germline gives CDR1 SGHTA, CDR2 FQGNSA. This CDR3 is CASSYPSGVKNIQYF. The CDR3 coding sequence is TGTGCCAGCAGCTATCCGAGCGGGGTCAAAAACATTCAGTACTTC.

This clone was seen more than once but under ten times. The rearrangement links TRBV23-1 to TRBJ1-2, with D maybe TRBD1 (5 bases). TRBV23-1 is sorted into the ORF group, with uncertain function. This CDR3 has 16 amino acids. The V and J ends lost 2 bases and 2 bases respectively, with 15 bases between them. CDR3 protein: CASSQKVTGLNYGYTF. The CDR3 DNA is TGCGCCAGCAGTCAAAAAGTTACAGGTTTGAACTATGGCTACACCTTC.

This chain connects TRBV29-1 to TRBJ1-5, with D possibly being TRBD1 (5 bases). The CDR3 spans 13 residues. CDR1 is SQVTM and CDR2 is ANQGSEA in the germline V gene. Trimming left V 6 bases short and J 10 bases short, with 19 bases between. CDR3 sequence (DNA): TGCAGCGTGACCCCGGGACCGTCAGGACCCCAGCATTTT. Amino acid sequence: CSVTPGPSGPQHF.

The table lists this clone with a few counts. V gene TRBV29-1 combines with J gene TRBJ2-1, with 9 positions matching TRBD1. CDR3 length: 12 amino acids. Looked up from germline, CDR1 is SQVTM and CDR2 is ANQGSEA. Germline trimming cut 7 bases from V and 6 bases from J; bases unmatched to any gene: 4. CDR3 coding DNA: TGCAGCGGTCGGGACAGGGTCAATGAGCAGTTCTTC. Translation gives CSGRDRVNEQFF.

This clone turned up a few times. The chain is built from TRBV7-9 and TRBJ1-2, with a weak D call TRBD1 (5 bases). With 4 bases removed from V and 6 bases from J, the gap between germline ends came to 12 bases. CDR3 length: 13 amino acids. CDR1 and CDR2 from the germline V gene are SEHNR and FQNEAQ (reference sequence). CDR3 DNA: TGTGCCAGCAGCTCCCCGGGACTACATGGCTACACCTTC. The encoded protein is CASSSPGLHGYTF.

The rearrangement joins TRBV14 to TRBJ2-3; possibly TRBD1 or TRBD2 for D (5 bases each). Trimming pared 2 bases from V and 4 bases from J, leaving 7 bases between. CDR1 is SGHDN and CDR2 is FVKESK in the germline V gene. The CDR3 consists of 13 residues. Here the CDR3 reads CASSQPGPDTQYF. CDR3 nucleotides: TGTGCCAGCAGCCAACCGGGGCCAGATACGCAGTATTTT.

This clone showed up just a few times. DNA for the CDR3: TGCGCCAGCAGCCTCGGGGGATATGAGCAGTTCTTC. Amino acid sequence: CASSLGGYEQFF. The chain recombines TRBV5-1 with TRBJ2-1; D is possibly TRBD2 (6 bases). Germline loops: CDR1 SGHRS, CDR2 YFSETQ. The CDR3 totals 12 residues. V lost 4 bases, J lost 8 bases, and 10 bases lay in between.

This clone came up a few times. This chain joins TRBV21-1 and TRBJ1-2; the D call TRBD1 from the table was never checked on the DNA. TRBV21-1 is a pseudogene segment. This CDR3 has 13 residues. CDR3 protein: CASSLRDSSGYTF. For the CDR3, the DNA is TGTGCCAGCAGCCTCCGGGACAGCTCGGGCTACACCTTC.

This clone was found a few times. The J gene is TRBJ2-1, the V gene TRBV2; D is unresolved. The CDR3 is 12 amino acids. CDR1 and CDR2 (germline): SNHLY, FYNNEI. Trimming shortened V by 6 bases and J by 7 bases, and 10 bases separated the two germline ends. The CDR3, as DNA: TGTGCCAGCAGAGAGAACGGGAATGAGCAGTTCTTC. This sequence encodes CASRENGNEQFF.

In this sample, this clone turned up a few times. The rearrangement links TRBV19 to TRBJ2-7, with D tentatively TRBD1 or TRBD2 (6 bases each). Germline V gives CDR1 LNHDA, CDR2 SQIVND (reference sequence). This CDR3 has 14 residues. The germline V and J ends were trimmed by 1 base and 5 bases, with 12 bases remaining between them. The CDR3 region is CASSIAQGRNEQYF. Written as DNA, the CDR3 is TGTGCCAGTAGTATAGCCCAGGGGAGGAACGAGCAGTACTTC.

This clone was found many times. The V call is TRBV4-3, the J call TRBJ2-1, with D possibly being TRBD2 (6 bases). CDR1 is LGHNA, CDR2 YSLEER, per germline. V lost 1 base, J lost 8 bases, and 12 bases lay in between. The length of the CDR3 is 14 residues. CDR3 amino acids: CASSQASAVDEQFF. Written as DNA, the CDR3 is TGCGCCAGCAGCCAAGCTAGCGCGGTCGATGAGCAGTTCTTC.

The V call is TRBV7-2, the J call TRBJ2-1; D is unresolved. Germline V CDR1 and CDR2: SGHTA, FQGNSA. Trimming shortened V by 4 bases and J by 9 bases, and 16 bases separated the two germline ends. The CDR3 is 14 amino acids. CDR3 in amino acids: CASSSPVGLLEQFF. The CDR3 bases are TGTGCCAGCAGCTCCCCCGTCGGCCTACTTGAGCAGTTCTTC.

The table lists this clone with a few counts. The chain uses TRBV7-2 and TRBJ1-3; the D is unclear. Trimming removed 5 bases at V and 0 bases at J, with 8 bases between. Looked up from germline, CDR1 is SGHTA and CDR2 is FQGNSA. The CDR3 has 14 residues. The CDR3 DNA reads TGTGCCAGCAGCGCCGAAAGCTCTGGAAACACCATATATTTT. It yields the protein CASSAESSGNTIYF.

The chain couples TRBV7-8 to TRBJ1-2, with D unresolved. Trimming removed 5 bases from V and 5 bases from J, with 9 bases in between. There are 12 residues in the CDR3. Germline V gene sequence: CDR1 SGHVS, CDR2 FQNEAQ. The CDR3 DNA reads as TGTGCCAGCAGCCTCCGGTCATATGGCTACACCTTC. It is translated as CASSLRSYGYTF.

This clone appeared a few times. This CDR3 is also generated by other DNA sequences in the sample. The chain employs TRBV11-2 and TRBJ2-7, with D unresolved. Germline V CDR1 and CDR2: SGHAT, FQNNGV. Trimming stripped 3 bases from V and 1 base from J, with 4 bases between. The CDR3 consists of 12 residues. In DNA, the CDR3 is TGTGCCAGCAGCTTGGGATCCTACGAGCAGTACTTC. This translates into CASSLGSYEQYF. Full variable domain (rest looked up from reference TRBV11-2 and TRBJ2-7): EAGVAQSPRYKIIEKRQSVAFWCNPISGHATLYWYQQILGQGPKLLIQFQNNGVVDDSQLPKDRFSAERLKGVDSTLKIQPAKLEDSAVYLCASSLGSYEQYFGPGTRLTVT.

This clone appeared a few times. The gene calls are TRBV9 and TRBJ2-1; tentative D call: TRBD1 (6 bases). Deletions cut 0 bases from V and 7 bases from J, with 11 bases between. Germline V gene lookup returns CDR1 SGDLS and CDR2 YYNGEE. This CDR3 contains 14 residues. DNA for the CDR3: TGTGCCAGCAGCGTAGACTCGAGGGGGAATGAGCAGTTCTTC. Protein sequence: CASSVDSRGNEQFF.

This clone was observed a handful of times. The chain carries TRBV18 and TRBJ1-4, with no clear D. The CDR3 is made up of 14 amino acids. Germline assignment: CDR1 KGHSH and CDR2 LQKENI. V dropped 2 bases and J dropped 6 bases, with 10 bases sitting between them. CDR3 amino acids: CASSPRQTDEKLFF. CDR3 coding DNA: TGTGCCAGCTCACCAAGGCAGACGGATGAAAAACTGTTTTTT.

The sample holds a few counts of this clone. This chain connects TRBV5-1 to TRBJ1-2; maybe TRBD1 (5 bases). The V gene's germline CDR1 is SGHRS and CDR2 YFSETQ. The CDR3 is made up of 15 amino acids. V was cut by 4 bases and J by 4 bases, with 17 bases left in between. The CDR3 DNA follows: TGCGCCAGCAGCCAAGAATCCCTGACAGCCTATGGCTACACCTTC. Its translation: CASSQESLTAYGYTF.

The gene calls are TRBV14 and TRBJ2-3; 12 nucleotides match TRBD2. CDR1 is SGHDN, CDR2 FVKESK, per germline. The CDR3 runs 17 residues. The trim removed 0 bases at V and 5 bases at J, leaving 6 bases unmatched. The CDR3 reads CASSQEGRLAGEDTQYF. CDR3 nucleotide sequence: TGTGCCAGCAGCCAAGAGGGGCGACTAGCGGGAGAAGATACGCAGTATTTT. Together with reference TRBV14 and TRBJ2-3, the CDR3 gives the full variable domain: EAGVTQFPSHSVIEKGQTVTLRCDPISGHDNLYWYRRVMGKEIKFLLHFVKESKQDESGMPNNRFLAERTGGTYSTLKVQPAELEDSGVYFCASSQEGRLAGEDTQYFGPGTRLTVL.

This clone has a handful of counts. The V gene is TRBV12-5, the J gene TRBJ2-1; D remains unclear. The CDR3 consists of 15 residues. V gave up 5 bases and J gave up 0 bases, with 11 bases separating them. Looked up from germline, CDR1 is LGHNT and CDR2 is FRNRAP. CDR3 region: CASGPLPYSYNEQFF. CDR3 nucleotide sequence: TGTGCTAGTGGTCCGCTACCCTACTCCTACAATGAGCAGTTCTTC.

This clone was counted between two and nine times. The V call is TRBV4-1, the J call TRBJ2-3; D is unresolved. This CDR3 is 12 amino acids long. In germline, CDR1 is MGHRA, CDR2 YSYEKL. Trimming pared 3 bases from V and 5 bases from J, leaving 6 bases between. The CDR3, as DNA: TGCGCCAGCAGCCACCCTAAAGATACGCAGTATTTT. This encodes CASSHPKDTQYF.

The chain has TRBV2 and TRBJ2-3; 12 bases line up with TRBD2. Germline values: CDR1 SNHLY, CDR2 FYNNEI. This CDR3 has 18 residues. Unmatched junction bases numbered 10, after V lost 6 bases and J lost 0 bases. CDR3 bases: TGTGCCAGCAGCCTGACTAGCGGGGGACCTGGGAGCACAGATACGCAGTATTTT. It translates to CASSLTSGGPGSTDTQYF.